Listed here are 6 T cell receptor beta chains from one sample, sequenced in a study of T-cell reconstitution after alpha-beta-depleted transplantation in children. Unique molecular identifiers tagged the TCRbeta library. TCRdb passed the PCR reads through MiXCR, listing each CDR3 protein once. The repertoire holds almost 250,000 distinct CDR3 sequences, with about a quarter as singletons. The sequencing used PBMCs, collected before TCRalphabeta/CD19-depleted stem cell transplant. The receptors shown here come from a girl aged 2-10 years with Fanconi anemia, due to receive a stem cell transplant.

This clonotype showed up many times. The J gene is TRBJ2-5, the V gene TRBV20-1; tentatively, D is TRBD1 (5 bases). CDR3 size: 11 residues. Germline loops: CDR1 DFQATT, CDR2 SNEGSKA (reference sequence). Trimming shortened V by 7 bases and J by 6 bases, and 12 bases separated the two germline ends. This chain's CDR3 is CSEQGGKTQYF. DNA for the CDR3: TGCAGTGAGCAGGGTGGAAAGACCCAGTACTTC.

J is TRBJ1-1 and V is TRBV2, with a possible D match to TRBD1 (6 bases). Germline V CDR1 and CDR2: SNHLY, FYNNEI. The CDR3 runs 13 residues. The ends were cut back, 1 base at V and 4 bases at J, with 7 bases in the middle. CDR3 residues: CASSEDRATEAFF. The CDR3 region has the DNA TGTGCCAGCAGTGAAGACAGGGCCACTGAAGCTTTCTTT.

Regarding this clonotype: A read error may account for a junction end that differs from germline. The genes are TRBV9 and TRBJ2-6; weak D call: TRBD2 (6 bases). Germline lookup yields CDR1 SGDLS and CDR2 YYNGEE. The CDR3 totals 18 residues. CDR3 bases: TGTGCCAGCAGCGTAGACCGTACGGGAGCCTCTGGGTCCAACGTCCTGACTTTC. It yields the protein CASSVDRTGASGSNVLTF. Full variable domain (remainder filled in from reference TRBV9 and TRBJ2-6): DSGVTQTPKHLITATGQRVTLRCSPRSGDLSVYWYQQSLDQGLQFLIQYYNGEERAKGNILERFSAQQFPDLHSELNLSSLELGDSALYFCASSVDRTGASGSNVLTFGAGSRLTVL.

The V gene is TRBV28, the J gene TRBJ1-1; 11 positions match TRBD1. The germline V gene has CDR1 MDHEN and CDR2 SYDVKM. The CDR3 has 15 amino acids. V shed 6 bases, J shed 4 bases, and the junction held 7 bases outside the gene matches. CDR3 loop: CASRKDRGLTTEAFF. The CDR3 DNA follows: TGTGCCAGCAGAAAGGACAGGGGGCTGACCACTGAAGCTTTCTTT.

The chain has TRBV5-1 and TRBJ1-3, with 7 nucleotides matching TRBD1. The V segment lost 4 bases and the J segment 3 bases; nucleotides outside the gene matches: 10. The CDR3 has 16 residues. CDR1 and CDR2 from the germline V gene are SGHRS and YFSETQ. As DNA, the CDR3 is TGCGCCAGCAGCCCGACCGGGACAGACGGTGGAAACACCATATATTTT. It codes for CASSPTGTDGGNTIYF.

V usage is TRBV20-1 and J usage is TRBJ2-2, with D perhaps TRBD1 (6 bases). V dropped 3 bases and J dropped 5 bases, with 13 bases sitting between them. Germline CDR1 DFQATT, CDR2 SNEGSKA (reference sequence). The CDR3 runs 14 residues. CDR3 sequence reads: CSASLGADTGELFF. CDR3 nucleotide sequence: TGCAGTGCTAGTCTGGGGGCGGATACCGGGGAGCTGTTTTTT.